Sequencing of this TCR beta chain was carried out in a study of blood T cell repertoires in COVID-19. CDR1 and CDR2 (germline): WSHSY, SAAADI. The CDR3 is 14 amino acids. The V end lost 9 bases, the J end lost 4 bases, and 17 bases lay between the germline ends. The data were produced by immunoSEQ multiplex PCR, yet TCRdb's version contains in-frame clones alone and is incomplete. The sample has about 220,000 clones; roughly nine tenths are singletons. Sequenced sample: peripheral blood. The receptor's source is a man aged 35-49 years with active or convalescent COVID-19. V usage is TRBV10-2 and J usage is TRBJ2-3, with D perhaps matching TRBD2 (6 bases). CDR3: CASRRWEAADTQYF. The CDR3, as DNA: TGCGCCAGTAGGAGATGGGAGGCGGCAGATACGCAGTATTTT.